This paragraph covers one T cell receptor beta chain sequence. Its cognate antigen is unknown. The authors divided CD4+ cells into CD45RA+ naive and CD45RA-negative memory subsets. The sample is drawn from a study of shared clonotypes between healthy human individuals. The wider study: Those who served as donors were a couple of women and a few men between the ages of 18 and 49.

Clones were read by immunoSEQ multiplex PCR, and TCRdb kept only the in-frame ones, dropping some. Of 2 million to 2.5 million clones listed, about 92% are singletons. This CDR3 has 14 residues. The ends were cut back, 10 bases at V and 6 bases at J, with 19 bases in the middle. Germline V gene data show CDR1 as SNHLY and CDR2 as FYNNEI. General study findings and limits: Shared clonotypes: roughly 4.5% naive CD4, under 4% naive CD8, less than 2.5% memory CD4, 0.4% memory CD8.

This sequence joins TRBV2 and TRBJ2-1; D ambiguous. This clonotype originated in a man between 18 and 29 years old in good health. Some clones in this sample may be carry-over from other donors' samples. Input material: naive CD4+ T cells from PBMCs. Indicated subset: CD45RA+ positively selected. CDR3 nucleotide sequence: TGTGCCACTACGGACCTAGGGCCATTCAATGAGCAGTTCTTC. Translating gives CATTDLGPFNEQFF. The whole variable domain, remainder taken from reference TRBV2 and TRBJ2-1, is EPEVTQTPSHQVTQMGQEVILRCVPISNHLYFYWYRQILGQKVEFLVSFYNNEISEKSEIFDDQFSVERPDGSNFTLKIRSTKLEDSAMYFCATTDLGPFNEQFFGPGTRLTVL.